This T cell receptor beta chain was identified in a study of blood T cell repertoires in COVID-19. On the study more broadly: The study drew acute and convalescent COVID-19 samples from the United States, Italy and Spain.

There are a few counts of this clone. How the authors handled the data: Amplification of reference gene primers provided the estimated nucleated cell counts. TCRdb's copy holds only in-frame clones and misses some; the assay was immunoSEQ multiplex PCR. The D gene and trimming were derived from the DNA, and the V and J assignments and clone size from that table. Seen here are tens of thousands of clones, about 90% observed once, and the top ten hold under 15%. Sequenced: peripheral blood. The sequence was obtained from a man aged 80 or over with acute or convalescent COVID-19.

The DNA of the CDR3 is TGTGCCAGCACCTTGAGGCCGGAGTTGGATAGAAGGAATCAGCCCCAGCATTTT. Translation: CASTLRPELDRRNQPQHF. This chain uses TRBV7-4 with TRBJ1-5; D unclear. Germline V lookup: CDR1 SGHVT, CDR2 SQSDAQ. V lost 7 bases and J 4 bases, leaving 26 bases between the germline ends. The CDR3 runs to 18 residues.